The 10 T cell receptor beta chains in this list originate from one sample, sequenced in a study of cytomegalovirus exposure and HLA in healthy donors. PCR primers comprised 60 Vbeta and 13 Jbeta primers. Measured with immunoSEQ multiplex PCR; TCRdb has only the in-frame clones, and not every one. This sample has 99,000 or so clones, with 75% to 85% found just once. The specimen was PBMCs. These receptors were collected from a male donor in good health and CMV-seropositive.

The rearrangement links TRBV18 to TRBJ1-2, with 7 bases matching TRBD1. The CDR3 consists of 14 residues. The V gene end was trimmed by 4 bases and the J gene end by 1 base; junction bases not matched to a gene: 3. Germline V CDR1 and CDR2: KGHSH, LQKENI. CDR3 in amino acids: CASSLRDSNYGYTF. The CDR3 DNA sequence: TGTGCCAGCTCACTACGGGACAGTAACTATGGCTACACCTTC.

This clone appeared a single time. V and J are TRBV7-6 and TRBJ2-2; perhaps TRBD2 as D (6 bases). This CDR3 comprises 18 residues. Deletions cut 3 bases from V and 4 bases from J, with 21 bases between. Germline CDR1 and CDR2: SGHVS and FNYEAQ. The CDR3 spells CASSLGTGVGVLTGELFF. The CDR3 DNA reads as TGTGCCAGCAGCTTGGGGACGGGGGTCGGGGTCCTCACCGGGGAGCTGTTTTTT.

The chain carries TRBV30 and TRBJ1-2, with D possibly being TRBD1 (5 bases). The CDR3 spans 15 residues. Per the germline V gene, CDR1 is GTSNPN and CDR2 is SVGIG (reference sequence). V lost 1 base and J lost 5, with 17 bases in between. The CDR3 coding sequence is TGTGCCTGGAGTGGTCGGGGGAGTCCTTTTTATGGCTACACCTTC. Translating it yields CAWSGRGSPFYGYTF.

The rearrangement links TRBV5-4 to TRBJ2-7, with 15 bases aligning to TRBD2. The CDR3 has 18 residues. Germline CDR1 SGHNT, CDR2 YYREEE (reference sequence). V shed 0 bases and J 2 bases; nucleotides not matched to a gene: 6. CDR3 DNA sequence: TGTGCCAGCAGCTTGGAGGGGACTAGCGGGGGGCCGACCTACGAGCAGTACTTC. Protein: CASSLEGTSGGPTYEQYF.

This clone was seen only a few times. This rearrangement joins TRBV7-2 to TRBJ1-4, with 8 positions matching TRBD1. V lost 5 bases, J lost 2 bases, and 4 bases stayed unmatched. The germline V gene encodes CDR1 SGHTA and CDR2 FQGNSA. The CDR3 has 15 amino acids. CDR3 residues: CASSLDRVTNEKLFF. DNA of the CDR3: TGTGCCAGCAGCCTGGACAGGGTGACTAATGAAAAACTGTTTTTT.

This chain joins TRBV7-3 and TRBJ1-5, with D perhaps TRBD1 (5 bases). The germline V gene encodes CDR1 SGHTA and CDR2 FQGTGA. The CDR3 has 12 amino acids. V was cut by 4 bases and J by 13 bases, with 14 bases left in between. This chain's CDR3 is CASSSTGTRQHF. The DNA for the CDR3 is TGTGCCAGCAGCTCTACCGGGACTCGGCAGCATTTT.

The rearrangement links TRBV30 to TRBJ1-6; D remains ambiguous. The CDR3 is 13 residues long. V dropped 3 bases and J dropped 7 bases, with 10 bases sitting between them. CDR1 is GTSNPN and CDR2 is SVGIG in the germline V gene (reference sequence). The CDR3 region has the DNA TGTGCCTGGAGAGGTCCAGGAAATTCACCCCTCCACTTT. Its translation is CAWRGPGNSPLHF.

Concerning this clone itself: Other nucleotide sequences in the sample specify the same CDR3. The chain couples TRBV9 to TRBJ1-2, with D possibly being TRBD1 (5 bases). V lost 0 bases and J 3 bases, leaving 9 bases between the germline ends. CDR3 length: 14 residues. Germline V gives CDR1 SGDLS, CDR2 YYNGEE. The CDR3 here is CASSVGGGDYGYTF. The CDR3 nucleotides read TGTGCCAGCAGCGTAGGGGGAGGGGACTATGGCTACACCTTC.

This clone was seen only once. The rearrangement joins TRBV2 to TRBJ1-2; D not resolved. Trimming took off 7 bases at V and 2 bases at J, with 8 bases between the two ends. Germline CDR1 is SNHLY and CDR2 is FYNNEI. The length of the CDR3 is 12 residues. The CDR3 is CASKTRNYGYTF. The CDR3 DNA sequence: TGTGCCAGCAAGACCAGGAACTATGGCTACACCTTC. The full variable domain, rest sourced from reference TRBV2 and TRBJ1-2, is EPEVTQTPSHQVTQMGQEVILRCVPISNHLYFYWYRQILGQKVEFLVSFYNNEISEKSEIFDDQFSVERPDGSNFTLKIRSTKLEDSAMYFCASKTRNYGYTFGSGTRLTVV.

The chain recombines TRBV2 with TRBJ2-7; tentatively, D is TRBD2 (6 bases). The CDR3 loop spans 12 amino acids. Trimming left V 9 bases short and J 1 base short, with 10 bases between. CDR1 is SNHLY and CDR2 is FYNNEI in the germline V gene. DNA of the CDR3: TGTGCCAGTGGGGAGGCATCCTACGAGCAGTACTTC. This translates into CASGEASYEQYF.